This T cell receptor (beta chain) originates from a study of cytomegalovirus exposure and HLA in healthy donors listed by TCRdb under 2017. Background for the entire study: A later analysis indicated that the 90 to 150 validation repertoires were generated on the platform also employed for the 666 repertoires of the first cohort. In addition to the first cohort of roughly 700 subjects, a separate validation cohort of 130 or so different subjects was used. To predict cytomegalovirus infection status, the study combined high-throughput TCR immunosequencing, statistical association of individual TCRs with disease status, and machine learning. The study aimed to test whether cataloging public T cell receptors could reveal signatures of past pathogen exposure. The investigation overall reported the following: In a later analysis, TCRs clustered in the first cohort were found to also tend to co-occur in the 110 or so validation repertoires, with approximately 94% of cluster scores above 0. The classifier was reported to diagnose cytomegalovirus status with high specificity and sensitivity in both the original cohort and the validation cohort. In the study, approximately 160 TCR beta chains were listed as associated with cytomegalovirus. According to the authors, the approach could potentially be generalized to other disease states and immunological phenotypes. In vitro tests confirmed that a few of the cytomegalovirus-associated TCR beta chains recognize cytomegalovirus antigens. Across donors, most TCR sequences were observed very rarely, whereas some public TCRs were present in many individuals. All 120 or so repertoires were used to score co-occurrence in the validation cohort in a later analysis, because that analysis had no HLA typing for the cohort.

Receptor libraries were prepared by the immunoSEQ multiplex PCR assay. The paper's processing steps were these. A statistical classification framework was developed to diagnose cytomegalovirus status using the catalog of TCR beta chain sequences. TCRdb provides this immuneACCESS table in a form limited to in-frame rearrangements. Some clones are lacking; in checked studies, under half of them reflect an unresolved V gene, and why the rest are absent is not known. The D gene and trimming were derived from the DNA, and the V and J assignments and clone size from that table. Within this sample are 71,000 or so clones, with over 90% of them counted one time only. The ten top clones hold roughly 1% of the sample. This clone was seen only once. Its binding antigen is unknown. Per-nucleotide qualities are absent, and no much larger clonotype sits a single base away. The donors belonged to the validation cohort of over a hundred subjects, which was separate from the approximately 700-subject first cohort.

Clipping removes 5 bases from V and 4 bases from J, with 5 as the unmatched junction base count. As encoded in the germline V gene, CDR1 is SGHDN while CDR2 is FVKESK. The CDR3 runs 14 residues from the cysteine to the phenylalanine. Only the CDR3 part of the read is kept: 42 bases, read in frame from the first base. The rearrangement joined TRBV14 to TRBJ2-1, and 7 bases in between align with TRBD2. This sequence was found in a woman younger than 35 in good health and CMV-seronegative. The sample taken for sequencing was PBMCs. The DNA sequence is as follows: TGTGCCAGCAGCGTGACTAGCATTTACAATGAGCAGTTCTTC. It encodes CASSVTSIYNEQFF.